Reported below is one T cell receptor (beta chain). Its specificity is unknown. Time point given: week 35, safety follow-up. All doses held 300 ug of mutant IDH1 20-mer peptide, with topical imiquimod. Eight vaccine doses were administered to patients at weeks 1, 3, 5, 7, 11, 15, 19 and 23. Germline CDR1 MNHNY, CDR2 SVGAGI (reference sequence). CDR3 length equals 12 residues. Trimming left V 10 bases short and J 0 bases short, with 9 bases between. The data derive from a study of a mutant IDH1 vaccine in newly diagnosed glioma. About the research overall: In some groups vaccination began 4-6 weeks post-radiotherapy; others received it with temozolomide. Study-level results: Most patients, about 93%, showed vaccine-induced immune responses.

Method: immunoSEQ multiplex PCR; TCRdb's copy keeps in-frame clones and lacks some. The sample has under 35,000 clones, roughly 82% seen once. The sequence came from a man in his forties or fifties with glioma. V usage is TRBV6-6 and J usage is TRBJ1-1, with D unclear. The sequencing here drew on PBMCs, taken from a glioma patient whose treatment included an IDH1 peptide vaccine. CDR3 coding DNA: TGTGCCACCCGACTCTTGAACACTGAAGCTTTCTTT. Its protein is CATRLLNTEAFF.